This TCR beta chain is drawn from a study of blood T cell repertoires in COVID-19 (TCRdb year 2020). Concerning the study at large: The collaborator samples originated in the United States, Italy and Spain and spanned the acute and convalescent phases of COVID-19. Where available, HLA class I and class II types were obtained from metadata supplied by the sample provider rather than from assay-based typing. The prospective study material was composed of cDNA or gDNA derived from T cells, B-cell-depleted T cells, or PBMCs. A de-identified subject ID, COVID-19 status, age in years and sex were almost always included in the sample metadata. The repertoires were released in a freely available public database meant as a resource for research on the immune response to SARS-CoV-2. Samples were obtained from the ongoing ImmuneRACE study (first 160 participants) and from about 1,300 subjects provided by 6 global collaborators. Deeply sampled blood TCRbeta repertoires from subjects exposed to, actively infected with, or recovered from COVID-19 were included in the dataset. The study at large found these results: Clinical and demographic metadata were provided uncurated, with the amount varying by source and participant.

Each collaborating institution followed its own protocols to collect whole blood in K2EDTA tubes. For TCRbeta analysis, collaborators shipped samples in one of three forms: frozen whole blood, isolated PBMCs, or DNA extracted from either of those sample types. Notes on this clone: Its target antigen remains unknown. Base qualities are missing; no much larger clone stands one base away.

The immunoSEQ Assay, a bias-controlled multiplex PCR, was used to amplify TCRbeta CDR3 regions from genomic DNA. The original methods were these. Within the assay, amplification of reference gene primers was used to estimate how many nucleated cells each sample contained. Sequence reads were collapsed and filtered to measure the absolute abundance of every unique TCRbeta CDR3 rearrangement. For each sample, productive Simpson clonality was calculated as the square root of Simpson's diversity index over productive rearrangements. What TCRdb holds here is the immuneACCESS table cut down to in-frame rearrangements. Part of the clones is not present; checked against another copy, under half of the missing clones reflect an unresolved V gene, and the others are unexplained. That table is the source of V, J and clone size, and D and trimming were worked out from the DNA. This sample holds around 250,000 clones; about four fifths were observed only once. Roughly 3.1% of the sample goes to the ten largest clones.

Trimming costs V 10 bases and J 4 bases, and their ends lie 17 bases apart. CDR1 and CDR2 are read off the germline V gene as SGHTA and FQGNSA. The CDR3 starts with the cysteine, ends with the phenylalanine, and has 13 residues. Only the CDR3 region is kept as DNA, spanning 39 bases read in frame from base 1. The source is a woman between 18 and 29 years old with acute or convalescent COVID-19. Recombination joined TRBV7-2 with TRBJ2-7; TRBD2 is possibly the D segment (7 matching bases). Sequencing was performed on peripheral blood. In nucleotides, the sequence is TGTGCCACCACCTTAGGGGGAGGGTACGAGCAGTACTTC. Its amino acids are CATTLGGGYEQYF.